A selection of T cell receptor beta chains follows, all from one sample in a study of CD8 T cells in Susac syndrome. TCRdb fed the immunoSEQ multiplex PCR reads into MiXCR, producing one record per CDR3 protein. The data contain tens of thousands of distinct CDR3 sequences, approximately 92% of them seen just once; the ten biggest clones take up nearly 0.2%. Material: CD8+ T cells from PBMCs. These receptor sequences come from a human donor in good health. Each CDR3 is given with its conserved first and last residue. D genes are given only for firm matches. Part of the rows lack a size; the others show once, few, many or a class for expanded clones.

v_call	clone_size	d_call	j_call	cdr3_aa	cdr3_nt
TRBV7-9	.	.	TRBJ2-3	CASSPRTATSTDTQYF	TGTGCCAGCAGCCCGAGGACAGCCACGAGCACAGATACGCAGTATTTT
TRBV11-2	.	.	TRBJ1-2	CASGEQGPNYGYTF	TGTGCCAGCGGAGAACAGGGTCCCAACTATGGCTACACCTTC
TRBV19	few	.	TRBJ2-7	CASSIGPAGYEQYF	TGTGCCAGTAGTATTGGACCCGCGGGTTACGAGCAGTACTTC
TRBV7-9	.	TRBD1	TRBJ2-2	CASSARQGSAGELFF	TGTGCCAGCAGCGCTAGACAGGGGAGCGCCGGGGAGCTGTTTTTT
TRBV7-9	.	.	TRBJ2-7	CASSLEALYEQYF	TGTGCCAGCAGCTTAGAGGCACTCTACGAGCAGTACTTC
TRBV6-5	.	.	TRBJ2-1	CASSTGPGSYNEQFF	TGTGCCAGCAGTACGGGACCTGGGAGCTACAATGAGCAGTTCTTC
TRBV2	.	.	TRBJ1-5	CASKTGNQPQHF	TGTGCCAGCAAGACAGGCAATCAGCCCCAGCATTTT
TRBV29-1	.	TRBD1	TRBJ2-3	CSVVDHATGPDTQYF	TGCAGCGTTGTAGACCACGCGACAGGGCCAGATACGCAGTATTTT
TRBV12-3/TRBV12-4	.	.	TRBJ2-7	CASSTDIYEQYF	TGTGCCAGCAGTACGGACATCTACGAGCAGTACTTC
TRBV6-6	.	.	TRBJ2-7	CASSYSGLAYEQYF	TGTGCCAGCAGTTACTCGGGGTTGGCCTACGAGCAGTACTTC
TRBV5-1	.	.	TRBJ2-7	CASSLGQRRGNEQYF	TGCGCCAGCAGCTTGGGACAGCGCCGGGGCAACGAGCAGTACTTC
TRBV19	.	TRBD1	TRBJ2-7	CASSIVRDRASEQYF	TGTGCCAGTAGTATAGTGAGGGACAGGGCCAGCGAGCAGTACTTC
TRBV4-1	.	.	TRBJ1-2	CASSPRTLAGPNYGYTF	TGCGCCAGCAGCCCCCGAACACTGGCAGGGCCGAATTATGGCTACACCTTC
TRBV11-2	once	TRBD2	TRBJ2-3	CASSWGGGWGTDTQYF	TGTGCCAGCAGCTGGGGGGGAGGATGGGGCACAGATACGCAGTATTTT
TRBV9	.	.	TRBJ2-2	CASRGNTGELFF	TGTGCCAGCAGGGGTAACACCGGGGAGCTGTTTTTT
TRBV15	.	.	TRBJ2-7	CATSRDRVLEYEQYF	TGTGCCACCAGCAGAGATCGGGTCCTCGAATACGAGCAGTACTTC
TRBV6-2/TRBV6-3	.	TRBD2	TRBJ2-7	CASSKSGGASEQYF	TGTGCCAGCAGCAAGAGCGGGGGGGCTTCCGAGCAGTACTTC
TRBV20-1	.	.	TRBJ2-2	CSARGPGTGELFF	TGCAGTGCTAGAGGGCCGGGGACCGGGGAGCTGTTTTTT
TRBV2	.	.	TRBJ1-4	CASSWTSTNEKLFF	TGTGCCAGCAGTTGGACTTCAACTAATGAAAAACTGTTTTTT
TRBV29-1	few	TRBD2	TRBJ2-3	CSVVGLAGEDSTDTQYF	TGCAGCGTTGTTGGCCTAGCGGGGGAGGATAGCACAGATACGCAGTATTTT
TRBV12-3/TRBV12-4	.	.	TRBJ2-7	CASKSGAEYEQYF	TGTGCCAGCAAATCGGGGGCTGAATACGAGCAGTACTTC
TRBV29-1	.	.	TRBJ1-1	CSVEGPGRDTEAFF	TGCAGCGTTGAAGGTCCTGGGAGGGACACTGAAGCTTTCTTT
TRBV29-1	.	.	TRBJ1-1	CSVSGDTSGSTEAFF	TGCAGCGTTTCCGGGGACACGAGTGGCTCGACTGAAGCTTTCTTT
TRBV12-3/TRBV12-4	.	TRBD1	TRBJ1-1	CASSLAGTGNTEAFF	TGTGCCAGCAGTTTAGCCGGGACAGGGAACACTGAAGCTTTCTTT
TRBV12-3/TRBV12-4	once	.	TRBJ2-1	CASSTPGANYNEQFF	TGTGCCAGCAGTACCCCAGGGGCTAACTACAATGAGCAGTTCTTC
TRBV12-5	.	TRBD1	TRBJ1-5	CASGLVTRDRGHNQAQHF	TGTGCTAGTGGTTTGGTAACCCGGGACAGGGGGCACAATCAGGCCCAGCATTTT
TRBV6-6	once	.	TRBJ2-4	CASSYGALAKNIQYF	TGTGCCAGCAGTTACGGAGCCTTAGCCAAAAACATTCAGTACTTC
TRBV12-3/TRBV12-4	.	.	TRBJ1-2	CASSLAGGGYTF	TGTGCCAGCAGTTTAGCAGGGGGTGGCTACACCTTC
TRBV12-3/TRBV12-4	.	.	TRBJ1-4	CASSTRTADEKLFF	TGTGCCAGCAGTACTCGGACTGCGGATGAAAAACTGTTTTTT
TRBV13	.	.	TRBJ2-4	CASSLKGIAKNIQYF	TGTGCCAGCAGCTTAAAGGGGATAGCCAAAAACATTCAGTACTTC